A selection of T cell receptor beta chains follows, all from one sample in a study of T-cell memory formation after mild COVID-19. TCRdb analysed the 5' RACE reads with MiXCR anew, one entry per CDR3 protein. The data hold roughly 170,000 distinct CDR3 sequences, with about 22% observed a single time. What was sequenced was PBMCs or a T cell subset sorted from them (not recorded which). The source of these receptors is an adult woman who had mild COVID-19 (a few samples of this study predate the infection). Cell type and time point are not known. Both conserved end residues are part of each CDR3. The D gene is left open where the match is weak. The size field is filled for only some rows; it gives once, few, many or a size class.

size,V,D,J,length,CDR3,DNA
few,TRBV7-2,TRBD1,TRBJ2-6,19,CASSSEGAGITSGANVLTF,TGTGCCAGCAGCTCAGAGGGGGCAGGGATCACTTCTGGGGCCAACGTCCTGACTTTC
many,TRBV7-8,TRBD2,TRBJ2-1,18,CASSLAVTGLAGGNEQFF,TGTGCCAGCAGCTTAGCAGTAACGGGACTAGCGGGAGGCAATGAGCAGTTCTTC
few,TRBV7-9,-,TRBJ1-4,14,CASSSSGVDEKLFF,TGTGCCAGCAGCTCATCAGGGGTGGATGAAAAACTGTTTTTT
-,TRBV9,-,TRBJ1-5,15,CASSVRDGFNQPQHF,TGTGCCAGCAGCGTCCGGGACGGCTTTAATCAGCCCCAGCATTTT
-,TRBV7-3,TRBD1,TRBJ2-3,15,CASSFSGQGTDTQYF,TGTGCCAGCAGCTTCTCAGGACAGGGCACAGATACGCAGTATTTT
few,TRBV12-3/TRBV12-4,-,TRBJ2-3,16,CASSPPANPATDTQYF,TGTGCCAGCAGTCCGCCGGCTAATCCTGCCACAGATACGCAGTATTTT
-,TRBV9,-,TRBJ1-1,15,CASSVASEWGTEAFF,TGTGCCAGCAGCGTAGCTTCGGAGTGGGGCACTGAAGCTTTCTTT
-,TRBV3-1,-,TRBJ2-1,16,CASSSPLWELYNEQFF,TGTGCCAGCAGCTCTCCCCTTTGGGAACTCTACAATGAGCAGTTCTTC
-,TRBV12-3/TRBV12-4,TRBD1,TRBJ2-2,15,CASNPRDRATGELFF,TGTGCCAGCAACCCCCGGGACAGGGCAACCGGGGAGCTGTTTTTT
few,TRBV15,-,TRBJ2-7,16,CATSREGRARTYEQYF,TGTGCCACCAGCAGAGAAGGGCGAGCGCGTACCTACGAGCAGTACTTC
-,TRBV7-6,-,TRBJ2-7,13,CASSLLSGYEQYF,TGTGCCAGCAGCTTACTGTCCGGGTACGAGCAGTACTTC
-,TRBV7-9,TRBD2,TRBJ2-5,16,CASSFGLAESQETQYF,TGTGCCAGCAGCTTCGGGCTAGCGGAGTCCCAAGAGACCCAGTACTTC
-,TRBV4-1,-,TRBJ2-1,16,CASSPTSGVRYNEQFF,TGCGCCAGCAGCCCTACTTCAGGGGTGCGCTACAATGAGCAGTTCTTC
-,TRBV3-1,TRBD2,TRBJ2-5,15,CASTVAGGPQETQYF,TGTGCCAGCACCGTAGCGGGGGGGCCCCAAGAGACCCAGTACTTC
few,TRBV6-5,-,TRBJ2-1,13,CASSYGGNNEQFF,TGTGCCAGCAGTTATGGAGGAAACAATGAGCAGTTCTTC
-,TRBV12-3/TRBV12-4,TRBD2,TRBJ2-5,16,CASSLVGLAEQETQYF,TGTGCCAGCAGTTTGGTGGGACTAGCGGAACAAGAGACCCAGTACTTC
-,TRBV20-1,TRBD2,TRBJ2-1,14,CNANGRVINNEQFF,TGCAATGCTAACGGGAGGGTGATCAACAATGAGCAGTTCTTC
-,TRBV20-1,-,TRBJ1-2,13,CSARDPRAYGYTF,TGCAGTGCTAGAGATCCCAGGGCCTATGGCTACACCTTC
many,TRBV29-1,-,TRBJ1-1,12,CSVDRDPTEAFF,TGCAGCGTTGATCGGGATCCCACTGAAGCTTTCTTT
many,TRBV20-1,-,TRBJ2-5,18,CSARDLEGGLRDQETQYF,TGCAGTGCTAGAGATCTAGAAGGGGGACTTCGGGACCAAGAGACCCAGTACTTC
few,TRBV4-1,-,TRBJ1-4,15,CASSAHTGLNEKLFF,TGCGCCAGCAGCGCACACACAGGGTTAAATGAAAAACTGTTTTTT
-,TRBV10-3,-,TRBJ2-1,14,CAITTERSYNEQFF,TGTGCCATCACCACGGAGCGCTCCTACAATGAGCAGTTCTTC
few,TRBV4-1,-,TRBJ2-4,14,CASSLELAKNIQYF,TGCGCCAGCAGCCTGGAACTAGCCAAAAACATTCAGTACTTC
few,TRBV20-1,-,TRBJ2-1,13,CSARDWEVNEQFF,TGCAGTGCTAGAGATTGGGAGGTCAATGAGCAGTTCTTC
-,TRBV7-6,TRBD1,TRBJ2-2,15,CASSFQTGVTGELFF,TGTGCCAGCAGCTTTCAGACAGGGGTTACCGGGGAGCTGTTTTTT
few,TRBV7-9,-,TRBJ1-2,15,CASSLPGRGTYGYTF,TGTGCCAGCAGCTTACCGGGACGGGGGACCTATGGCTACACCTTC
few,TRBV29-1,-,TRBJ2-7,11,CSAGSSYEQYF,TGCAGCGCGGGATCCTCCTACGAGCAGTACTTC
few,TRBV11-3,-,TRBJ2-7,15,CASSSNPASYYEQYF,TGTGCCAGCAGCTCAAACCCGGCTAGCTACTACGAGCAGTACTTC
few,TRBV30,-,TRBJ1-2,12,CAWGEPSYGYTF,TGTGCCTGGGGAGAGCCCTCTTATGGCTACACCTTC
-,TRBV7-9,-,TRBJ2-2,16,CASSLGWTDRTGELFF,TGTGCCAGCAGCTTAGGTTGGACAGACCGCACCGGGGAGCTGTTTTTT
-,TRBV24-1,-,TRBJ2-4,14,CATSQGLGKNIQYF,TGTGCCACCAGTCAGGGGTTGGGCAAAAACATTCAGTACTTC
few,TRBV15,TRBD2,TRBJ2-1,15,CATSREAGGPREQFF,TGTGCCACCAGCAGGGAGGCGGGGGGGCCACGGGAGCAGTTCTTC
few,TRBV6-5,-,TRBJ2-7,13,CASRLTRGVEQYF,TGTGCCAGCAGACTGACCAGGGGTGTAGAGCAGTACTTC
-,TRBV29-1,-,TRBJ1-2,14,CSAQGGTTWYGYTF,TGCAGCGCCCAAGGCGGCACGACATGGTATGGCTACACCTTC
many,TRBV11-2,-,TRBJ2-7,12,CASSFGGYEQYF,TGTGCCAGCAGTTTTGGAGGCTACGAGCAGTACTTC
few,TRBV24-1,-,TRBJ2-7,14,CATSPGARSLEQYF,TGTGCCACCAGTCCGGGGGCACGGTCGTTGGAGCAGTACTTC
-,TRBV29-1,-,TRBJ2-3,15,CSVESPLGEGDTQYF,TGCAGCGTTGAAAGCCCCCTAGGCGAGGGAGATACGCAGTATTTT
few,TRBV12-3/TRBV12-4,-,TRBJ1-1,14,CASSFEVRGVEAFF,TGTGCCAGCAGTTTCGAGGTTCGGGGGGTTGAAGCTTTCTTT
few,TRBV2,TRBD2,TRBJ2-1,17,CASSERALAGALNEQFF,TGTGCCAGCAGTGAAAGGGCCCTAGCGGGGGCCTTGAATGAGCAGTTCTTC
few,TRBV7-7,-,TRBJ2-6,15,CASSAGAGGANVLTF,TGTGCCAGCAGCGCCGGGGCGGGAGGGGCCAACGTCCTGACTTTC
-,TRBV9,-,TRBJ2-1,14,CASSLGDVRNEQFF,TGTGCCAGCAGCCTAGGGGATGTCAGGAATGAGCAGTTCTTC
-,TRBV24-1,-,TRBJ1-3,15,CATSDPKSSGNTIYF,TGTGCCACCAGTGACCCGAAGAGCTCTGGAAACACCATATATTTT
few,TRBV4-1,-,TRBJ2-7,14,CASSQPGQAYEQYF,TGCGCCAGCAGCCAGCCGGGACAAGCCTACGAGCAGTACTTC
-,TRBV24-1,-,TRBJ2-2,13,CATSAPYGGELFF,TGTGCCACCAGCGCCCCTTATGGCGGGGAGCTGTTTTTT
-,TRBV4-2,TRBD2,TRBJ2-3,18,CASSQGLAGGPSTDTQYF,TGTGCCAGCAGCCAGGGACTAGCGGGAGGGCCAAGCACAGATACGCAGTATTTT
-,TRBV29-1,TRBD1,TRBJ2-3,15,CSVGGDRGMWDTQYF,TGCAGCGTTGGGGGGGACAGGGGGATGTGGGATACGCAGTATTTT
-,TRBV12-3/TRBV12-4,-,TRBJ2-3,15,CASSLTGEGSDTQYF,TGTGCCAGCAGTTTGACGGGAGAAGGATCGGATACGCAGTATTTT
-,TRBV6-6,TRBD2,TRBJ2-7,23,CASSYSYGTSGRAIPADWYEQYF,TGTGCCAGCAGTTACTCATACGGGACTAGCGGGAGGGCCATTCCCGCCGACTGGTACGAGCAGTACTTC
few,TRBV4-1,TRBD2,TRBJ2-3,17,CASSQRAVRGAGDTQYF,TGCGCCAGCAGCCAAAGGGCAGTGCGGGGGGCAGGAGATACGCAGTATTTT